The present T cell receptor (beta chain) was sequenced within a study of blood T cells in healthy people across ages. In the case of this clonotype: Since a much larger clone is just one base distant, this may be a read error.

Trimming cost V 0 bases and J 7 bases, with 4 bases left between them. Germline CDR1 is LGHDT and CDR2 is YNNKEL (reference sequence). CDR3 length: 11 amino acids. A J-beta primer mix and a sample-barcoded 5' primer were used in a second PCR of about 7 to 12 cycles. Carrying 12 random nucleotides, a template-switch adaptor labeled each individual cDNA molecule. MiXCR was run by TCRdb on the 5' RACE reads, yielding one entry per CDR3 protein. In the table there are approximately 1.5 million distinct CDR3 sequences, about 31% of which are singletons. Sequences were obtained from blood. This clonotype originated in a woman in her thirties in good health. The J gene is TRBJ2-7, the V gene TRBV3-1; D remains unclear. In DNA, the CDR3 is TGTGCCAGCAGCCAAGAGACAGAGCAGTACGTC. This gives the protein CASSQETEQYV.